Sequencing of this T cell receptor (beta chain) was carried out in a study of Ad26.COV2.S vaccination and SARS-CoV-2 variants. Clones were read by immunoSEQ multiplex PCR, and TCRdb kept only the in-frame ones, dropping some. This table holds hundreds of thousands of clones, roughly 90% found once. Treatment specified: about 20 received Ad26.COV2.S at low or high dose, single or two shots; about 5 received placebo; per-sample allocation not given. Specimen acquisition occurred on day 63 following the initial vaccine or placebo injection. The administered vaccine (an Ad26 vector) expressed Wuhan-strain SARS-CoV-2 spike. V was trimmed by 0 bases and J by 1 base, leaving 4 bases between them. This CDR3 comprises 13 residues. Germline loops: CDR1 SGHNT, CDR2 YYREEE (reference sequence).

V gene TRBV5-4 combines with J gene TRBJ1-1, with D unclear. The TCR originated in a person aged 18 to 59 who received the Ad26.COV2.S COVID-19 vaccine or a placebo. The source material was peripheral blood, sampled in a trial of Ad26.COV2.S vaccine versus placebo. CDR3 amino acids: CASSLAKNTEAFF. As DNA, the CDR3 is TGTGCCAGCAGCTTGGCCAAGAACACTGAAGCTTTCTTT.